The text below deals with one T cell receptor beta chain. This clone appeared once. What antigen it recognizes has not been identified. No base quality information exists; no much larger clone differs at one position. In light of the paper, this sample's time point label describes: cells obtained before transplantation from donor or recipient. CD3+CD4+ and CD3+CD8+ populations were FACS-sorted from unstimulated pre-transplant donor and recipient cells taken from spleen or lymph nodes. The sample comes from a study of graft-versus-host responses after intestinal transplantation (dated by TCRdb to the early 2020s). About the study as a whole: The transplants that recipients got were multivisceral, liver-intestinal, or isolated intestinal. Alloreactive clones were identified by sequencing pre-transplant mixed lymphocyte reaction products and comparing them with unstimulated pre-transplant donor and recipient T cells. A peak of at least 4% donor T cells among recipient peripheral blood mononuclear cells was the definition used for donor T cell macrochimerism. Every recipient was given anti-thymocyte globulin induction, then maintenance tacrolimus and steroids for approximately 3 years. Samples from three later patients were sequenced in-house on an Illumina MiSeq with MiXCR processing rather than by the commercial service. After intestinal transplantation, graft-versus-host and host-versus-graft alloreactive T cell clones in the graft, circulation and bone marrow were tracked using bulk TCR-beta CDR3 sequencing. The cohort enrolled about two dozen intestinal transplant recipients including one retransplant, and a few patients lacking pretransplant specimens were excluded. What the authors observed across the whole study: Conclusions were limited by the relatively low number and heterogeneity of intestinal transplant patients. High GvH to HvG T cell clonal ratios were observed in the allografts of patients with donor T cell macrochimerism. GvH clones were found in recipient bone marrow, and some of the GvH clones appeared earlier in ileal mucosa or blood, which is consistent with an intestinal mucosal origin. Peak levels of circulating GvH clones were associated with declines in HvG clones early after transplant.

Library preparation employed the immunoSEQ multiplex PCR assay. For most patients, genomic DNA was isolated using the Qiagen DNeasy Blood and Tissue Kit and was shipped frozen to Adaptive Biotechnologies for TCR sequencing. For most patients, high-throughput TCR-beta CDR3 sequencing of genomic DNA was performed by Adaptive Biotechnologies. As for how the authors treated the data: TCR sequencing data for around 19 patients were retrieved from Adaptive's ImmunoSEQ software; three other patients were processed with MiXCR and VDJtools. CD4 versus CD8 sorting errors were corrected by removing sequences found in both subsets at a frequency ratio below 5:1. CDR3 nucleotide sequences shared by donor and recipient were removed because the origin of these sequences could not be assigned. Alloreactive clones required at least 2-fold expansion over unstimulated cells and minimum CFSE-low frequency of 0.002% (template counts) or 0.001% (read counts). Clones detected in sequenced pre-transplant spleen, lymph node, or MLR CFSE-low populations of the donor or recipient were defined as mappable. Cumulative frequency of alloreactive clones was calculated as a percentage of all sequences weighted by copy number. Held by TCRdb, this immuneACCESS table contains in-frame sequences only and omits some clones. Under half of the omission traces to an unresolved V gene where checked; the cause of the rest is unknown. V and J calls and clone size come straight from that table; D and trimming were deduced from the DNA. The sample table shows just under 85,000 clones, and approximately 90% are seen once. 7.6% of the sample is in the top ten clones.

Including the terminal cysteine and phenylalanine, the CDR3 comprises 15 residues. Left in the record is the CDR3 DNA by itself, 45 bases read in frame from the first base. At the junction V is shortened by 1 base and J by 6 bases, with 16 bases in between. The germline V gene sets CDR1 to SGDLS and CDR2 to YYNGEE. The rearranged segments are TRBV9 and TRBJ1-2; the D gene assignment is ambiguous. Sequences were derived from unstimulated CD8+ T cells sorted from spleen or lymph node cells, sampled before transplant. This TCR was recovered from a human donor who was the organ donor for an intestinal transplant. The nucleotide sequence is given as TGTGCCAGCAGCGTACCGATGTCAGGTTTAAATGGCTACACCTTC. This is translated as CASSVPMSGLNGYTF.